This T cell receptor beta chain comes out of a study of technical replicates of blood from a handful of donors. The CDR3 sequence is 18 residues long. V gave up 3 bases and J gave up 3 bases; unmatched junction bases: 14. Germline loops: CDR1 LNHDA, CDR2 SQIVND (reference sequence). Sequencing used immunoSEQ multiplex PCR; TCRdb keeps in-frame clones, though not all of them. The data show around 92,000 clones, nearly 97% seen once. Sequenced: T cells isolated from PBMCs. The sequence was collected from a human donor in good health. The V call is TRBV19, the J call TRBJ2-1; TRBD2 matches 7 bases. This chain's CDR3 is CASSIDPGERGLYNEQFF. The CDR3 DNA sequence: TGTGCCAGTAGTATTGATCCCGGGGAGCGGGGACTCTACAATGAGCAGTTCTTC.